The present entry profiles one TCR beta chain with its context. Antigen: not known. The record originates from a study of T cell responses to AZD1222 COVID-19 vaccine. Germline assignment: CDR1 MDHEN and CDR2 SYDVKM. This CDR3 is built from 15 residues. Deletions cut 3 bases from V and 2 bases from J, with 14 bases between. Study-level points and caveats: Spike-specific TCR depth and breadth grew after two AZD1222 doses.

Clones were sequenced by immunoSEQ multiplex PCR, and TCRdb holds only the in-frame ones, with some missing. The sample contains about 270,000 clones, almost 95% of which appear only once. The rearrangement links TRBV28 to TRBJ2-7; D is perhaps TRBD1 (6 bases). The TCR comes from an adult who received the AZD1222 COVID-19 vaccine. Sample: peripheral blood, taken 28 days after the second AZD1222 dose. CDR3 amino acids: CASSFGTTGTYEQYF. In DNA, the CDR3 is TGTGCCAGCAGTTTCGGAACCACAGGGACCTACGAGCAGTACTTC.